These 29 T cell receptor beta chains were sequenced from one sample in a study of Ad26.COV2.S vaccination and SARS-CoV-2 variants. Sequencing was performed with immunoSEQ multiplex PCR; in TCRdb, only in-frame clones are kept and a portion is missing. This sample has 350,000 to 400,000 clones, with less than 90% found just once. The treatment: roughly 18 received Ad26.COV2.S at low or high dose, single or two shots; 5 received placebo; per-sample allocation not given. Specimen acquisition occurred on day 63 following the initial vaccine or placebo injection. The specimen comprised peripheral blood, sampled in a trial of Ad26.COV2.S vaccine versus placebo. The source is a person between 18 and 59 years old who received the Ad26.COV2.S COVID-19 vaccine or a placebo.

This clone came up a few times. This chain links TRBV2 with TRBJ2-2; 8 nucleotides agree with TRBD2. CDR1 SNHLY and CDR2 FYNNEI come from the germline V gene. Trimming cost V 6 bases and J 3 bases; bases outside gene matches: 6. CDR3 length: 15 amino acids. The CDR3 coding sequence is TGTGCCAGCAGGGCCGGGACTAGTGACACCGGGGAGCTGTTTTTT. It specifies CASRAGTSDTGELFF.

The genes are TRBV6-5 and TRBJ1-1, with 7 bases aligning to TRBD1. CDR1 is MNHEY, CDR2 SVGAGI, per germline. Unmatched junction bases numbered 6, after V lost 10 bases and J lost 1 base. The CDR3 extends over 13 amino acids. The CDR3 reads CATKGQQNTEAFF. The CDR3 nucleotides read TGTGCCACTAAGGGACAGCAGAACACTGAAGCTTTCTTT.

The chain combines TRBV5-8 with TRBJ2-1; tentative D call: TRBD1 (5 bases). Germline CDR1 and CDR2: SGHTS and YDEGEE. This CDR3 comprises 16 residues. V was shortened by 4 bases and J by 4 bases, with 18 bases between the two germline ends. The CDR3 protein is CASSLPVGPGYNEQFF. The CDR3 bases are TGTGCCAGCAGCCTCCCGGTGGGGCCGGGTTACAATGAGCAGTTCTTC.

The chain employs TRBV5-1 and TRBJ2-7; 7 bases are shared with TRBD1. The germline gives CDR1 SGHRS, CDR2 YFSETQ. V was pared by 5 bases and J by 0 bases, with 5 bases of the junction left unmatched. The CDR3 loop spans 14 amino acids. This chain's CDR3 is CASSFGQASYEQYF. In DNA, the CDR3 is TGCGCCAGCAGTTTCGGACAGGCCTCCTACGAGCAGTACTTC.

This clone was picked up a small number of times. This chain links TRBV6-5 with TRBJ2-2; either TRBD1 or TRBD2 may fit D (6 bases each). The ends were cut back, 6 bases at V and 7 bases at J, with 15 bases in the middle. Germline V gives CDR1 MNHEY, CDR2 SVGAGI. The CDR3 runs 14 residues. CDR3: CASRNEGGVGELFF. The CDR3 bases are TGTGCCAGCAGAAACGAGGGGGGTGTCGGGGAGCTGTTTTTT.

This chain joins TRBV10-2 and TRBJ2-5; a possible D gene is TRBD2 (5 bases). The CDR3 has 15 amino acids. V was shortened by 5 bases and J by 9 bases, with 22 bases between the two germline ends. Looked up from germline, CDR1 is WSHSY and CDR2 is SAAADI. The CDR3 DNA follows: TGCGCCAGCAGTCTTTCTCGGGCGGACTTCGTCGCCCAGTACTTC. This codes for CASSLSRADFVAQYF.

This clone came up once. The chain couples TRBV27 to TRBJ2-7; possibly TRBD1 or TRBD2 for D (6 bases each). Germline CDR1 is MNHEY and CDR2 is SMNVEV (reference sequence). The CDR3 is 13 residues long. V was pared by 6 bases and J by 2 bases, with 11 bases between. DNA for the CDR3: TGTGCCAGCAGACAGGGAGGAACCTACGAGCAGTACTTC. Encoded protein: CASRQGGTYEQYF.

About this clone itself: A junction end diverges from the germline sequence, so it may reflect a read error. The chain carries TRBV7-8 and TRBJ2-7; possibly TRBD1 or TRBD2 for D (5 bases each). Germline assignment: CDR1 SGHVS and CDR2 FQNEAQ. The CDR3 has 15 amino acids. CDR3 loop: CASSLARDSAYEQYF. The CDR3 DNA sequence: TGTGCCAGCAGTTTAGCCAGGGATAGCGCCTACGAGCAGTACTTC.

CDR3 bases: TGTGCCAGCAGTCCCGACATGGGTAGAGGCACTGAAGCTTTCTTT. This gives the protein CASSPDMGRGTEAFF. This chain joins TRBV2 and TRBJ1-1; D not certain. Germline V lookup: CDR1 SNHLY, CDR2 FYNNEI. There are 15 residues in the CDR3. Trimming removed 5 bases from V and 4 bases from J, with 17 bases in between.

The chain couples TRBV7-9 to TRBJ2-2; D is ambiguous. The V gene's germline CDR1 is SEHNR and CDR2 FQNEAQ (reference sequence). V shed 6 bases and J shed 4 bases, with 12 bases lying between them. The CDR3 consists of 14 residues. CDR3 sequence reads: CASRPLGITGELFF. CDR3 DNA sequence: TGTGCCAGCAGACCTCTAGGCATCACCGGGGAGCTGTTTTTT.

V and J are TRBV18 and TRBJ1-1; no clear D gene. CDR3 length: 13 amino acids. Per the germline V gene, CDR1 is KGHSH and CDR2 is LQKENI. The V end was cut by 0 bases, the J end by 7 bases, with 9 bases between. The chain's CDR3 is CASSPPLRLEAFF. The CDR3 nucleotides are TGTGCCAGCTCACCACCATTAAGACTTGAAGCTTTCTTT.

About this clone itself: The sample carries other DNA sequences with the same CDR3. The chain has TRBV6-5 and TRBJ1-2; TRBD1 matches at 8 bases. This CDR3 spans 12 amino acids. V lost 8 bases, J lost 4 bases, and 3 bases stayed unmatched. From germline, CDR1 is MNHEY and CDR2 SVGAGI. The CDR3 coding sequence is TGTGCCAGCCGGACAGGGATCTATGGCTACACCTTC. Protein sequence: CASRTGIYGYTF.

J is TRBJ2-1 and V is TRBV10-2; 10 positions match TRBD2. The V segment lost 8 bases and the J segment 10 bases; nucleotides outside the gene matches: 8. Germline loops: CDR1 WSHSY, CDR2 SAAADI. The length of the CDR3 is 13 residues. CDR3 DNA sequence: TGCGCCAGCGCGAGCGGGGGGGAAGTAGAGCAGTTCTTC. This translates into CASASGGEVEQFF.

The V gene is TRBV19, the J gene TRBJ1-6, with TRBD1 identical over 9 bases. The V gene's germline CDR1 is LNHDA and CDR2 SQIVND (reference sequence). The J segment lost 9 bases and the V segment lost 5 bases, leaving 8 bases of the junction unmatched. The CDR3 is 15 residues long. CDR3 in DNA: TGTGCCAGTAGTCCCTGGACAGGGGAGAGTTCACCCCTCCACTTT. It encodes CASSPWTGESSPLHF.

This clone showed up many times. This CDR3 is CASSPLPGTNIYGYTF. The CDR3 nucleotides read TGTGCCAGCAGTCCCCTACCCGGGACAAATATCTATGGCTACACCTTC. The genes are TRBV27 and TRBJ1-2; tentatively, D is TRBD1 (6 bases). Germline loops: CDR1 MNHEY, CDR2 SMNVEV (reference sequence). Between the trimmed V and J ends, which lost 5 bases and 4 bases, there was a span of 20 bases. CDR3 size: 16 residues.

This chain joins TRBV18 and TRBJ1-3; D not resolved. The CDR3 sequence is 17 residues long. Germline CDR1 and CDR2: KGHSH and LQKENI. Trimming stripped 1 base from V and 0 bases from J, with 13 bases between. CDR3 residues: CASSPLPGRNSGNTIYF. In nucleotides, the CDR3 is TGTGCCAGCTCACCACTTCCCGGGAGGAACTCTGGAAACACCATATATTTT.

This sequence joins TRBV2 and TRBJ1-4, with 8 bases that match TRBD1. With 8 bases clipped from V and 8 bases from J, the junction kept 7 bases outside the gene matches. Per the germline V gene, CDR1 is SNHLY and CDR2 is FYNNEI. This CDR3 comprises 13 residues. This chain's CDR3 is CASLGQGGEKLFF. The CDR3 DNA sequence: TGTGCCAGCCTTGGACAGGGAGGCGAAAAACTGTTTTTT. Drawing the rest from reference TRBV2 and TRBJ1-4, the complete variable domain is EPEVTQTPSHQVTQMGQEVILRCVPISNHLYFYWYRQILGQKVEFLVSFYNNEISEKSEIFDDQFSVERPDGSNFTLKIRSTKLEDSAMYFCASLGQGGEKLFFGSGTQLSVL.

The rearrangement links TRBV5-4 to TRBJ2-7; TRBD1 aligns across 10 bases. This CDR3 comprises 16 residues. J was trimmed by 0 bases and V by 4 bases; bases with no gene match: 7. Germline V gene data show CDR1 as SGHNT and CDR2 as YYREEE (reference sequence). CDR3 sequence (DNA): TGTGCCAGCAGCCCGGGGGGGGACAGGGGCTCCTACGAGCAGTACTTC. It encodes CASSPGGDRGSYEQYF.

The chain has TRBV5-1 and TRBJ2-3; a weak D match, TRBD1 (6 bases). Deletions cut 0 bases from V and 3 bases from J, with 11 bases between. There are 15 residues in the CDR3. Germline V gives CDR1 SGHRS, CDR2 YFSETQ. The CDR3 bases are TGCGCCAGCAGCTTGGATGGGGGCCGTACAGATACGCAGTATTTT. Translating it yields CASSLDGGRTDTQYF.

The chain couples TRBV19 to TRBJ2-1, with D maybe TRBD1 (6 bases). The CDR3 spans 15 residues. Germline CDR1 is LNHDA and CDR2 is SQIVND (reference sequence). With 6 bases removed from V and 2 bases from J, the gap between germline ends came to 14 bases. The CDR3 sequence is CASSFDRTPYNEQFF. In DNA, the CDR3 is TGTGCCAGTAGCTTCGACAGGACCCCCTACAATGAGCAGTTCTTC.

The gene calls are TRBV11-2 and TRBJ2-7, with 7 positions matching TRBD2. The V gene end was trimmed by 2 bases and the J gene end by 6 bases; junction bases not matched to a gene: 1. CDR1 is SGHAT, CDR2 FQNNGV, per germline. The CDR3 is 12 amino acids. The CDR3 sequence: CASSLPGGEQYF. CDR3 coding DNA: TGTGCCAGCAGCTTACCGGGAGGCGAGCAGTACTTC.

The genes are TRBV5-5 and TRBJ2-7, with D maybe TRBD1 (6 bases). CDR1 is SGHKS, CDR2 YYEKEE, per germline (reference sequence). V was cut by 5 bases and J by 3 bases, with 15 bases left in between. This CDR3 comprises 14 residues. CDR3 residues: CASRLEEGVYEQYF. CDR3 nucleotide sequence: TGTGCCAGCAGACTGGAAGAGGGGGTCTACGAGCAGTACTTC.

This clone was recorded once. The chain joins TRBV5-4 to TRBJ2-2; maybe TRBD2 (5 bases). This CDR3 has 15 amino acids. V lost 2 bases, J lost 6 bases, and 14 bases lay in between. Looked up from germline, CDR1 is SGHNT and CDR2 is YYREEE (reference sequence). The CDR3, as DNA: TGTGCCAGCAGCTTTACGGGATTCAACGCCGGGGAGCTGTTTTTT. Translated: CASSFTGFNAGELFF. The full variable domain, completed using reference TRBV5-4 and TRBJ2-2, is ETGVTQSPTHLIKTRGQQVTLRCSSQSGHNTVSWYQQALGQGPQFIFQYYREEENGRGNFPPRFSGLQFPNYSSELNVNALELDDSALYLCASSFTGFNAGELFFGEGSRLTVL.

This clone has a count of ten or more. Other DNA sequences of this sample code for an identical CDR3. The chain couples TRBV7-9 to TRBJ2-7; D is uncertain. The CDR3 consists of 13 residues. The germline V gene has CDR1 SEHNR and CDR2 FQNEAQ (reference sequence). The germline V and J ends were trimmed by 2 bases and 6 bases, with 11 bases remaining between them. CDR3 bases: TGTGCCAGCAGCTTAAACTCCCTCGGCGAGCAGTACTTC. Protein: CASSLNSLGEQYF.

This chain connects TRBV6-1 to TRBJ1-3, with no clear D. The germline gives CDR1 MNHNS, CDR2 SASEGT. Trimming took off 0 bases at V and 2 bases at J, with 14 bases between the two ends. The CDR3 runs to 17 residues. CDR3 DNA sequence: TGTGCCAGCAGTGAAGCCCTAAATAGTGTAGCTGGAAACACCATATATTTT. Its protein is CASSEALNSVAGNTIYF.

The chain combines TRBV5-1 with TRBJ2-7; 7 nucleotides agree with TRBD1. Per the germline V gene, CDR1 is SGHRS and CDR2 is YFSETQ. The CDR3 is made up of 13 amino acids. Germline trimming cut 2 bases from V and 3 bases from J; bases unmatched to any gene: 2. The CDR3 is CASSFGTDYEQYF. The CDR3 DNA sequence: TGCGCCAGCAGCTTTGGGACAGACTACGAGCAGTACTTC.

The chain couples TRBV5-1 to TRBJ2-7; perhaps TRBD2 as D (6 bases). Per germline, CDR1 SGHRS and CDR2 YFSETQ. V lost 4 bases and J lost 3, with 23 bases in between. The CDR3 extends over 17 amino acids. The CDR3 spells CASSPLGSEGPNYEQYF. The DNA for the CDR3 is TGCGCCAGCAGCCCCTTAGGGTCGGAGGGTCCCAACTACGAGCAGTACTTC.

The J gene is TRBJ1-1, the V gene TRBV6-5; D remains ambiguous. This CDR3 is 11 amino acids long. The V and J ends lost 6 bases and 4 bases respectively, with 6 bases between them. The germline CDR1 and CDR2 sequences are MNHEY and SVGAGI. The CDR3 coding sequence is TGTGCCAGCAGGACGACCACTGAAGCTTTCTTT. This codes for CASRTTTEAFF.

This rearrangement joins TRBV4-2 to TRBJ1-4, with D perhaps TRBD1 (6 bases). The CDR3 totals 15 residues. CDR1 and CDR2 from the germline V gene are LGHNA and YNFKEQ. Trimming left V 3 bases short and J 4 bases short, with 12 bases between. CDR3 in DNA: TGTGCCAGCAGCCATGGAGGGGGGCTTAATGAAAAACTGTTTTTT. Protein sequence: CASSHGGGLNEKLFF.